The T cell receptor (beta chain) under discussion was sequenced for a study of regulatory T cells in long-lasting Graves disease. Indicated time point: persistent/refractory GD, antithyroid drugs over 5 years with positive TRAb. Generation of the TCR library employed RNA extracted from PBMCs. Libraries of TCR beta came from iRepertoire HTBI primers plus Arm-PCR of CDR3 regions. TCRdb passed the multiplex PCR reads through MiXCR, listing each CDR3 protein once. The sample comprises approximately 440,000 distinct CDR3 sequences, around 24% of which are singletons, and roughly 30% rests with the top ten. The V and J ends lost 3 bases and 0 bases respectively, with 5 bases between them. CDR1 and CDR2 from the germline V gene are KGHSH and LQKENI. The CDR3 has 13 residues. Of note for this clonotype: This is likely a read error, given that the CDR3 carries no conserved phenylalanine or tryptophan at its end.

The sequencing used peripheral blood mononuclear cells (PBMCs), collected when the disease was refractory, from a patient treated with antithyroid drugs. The gene calls are TRBV18 and TRBJ1-2; D is uncertain. This receptor was obtained from a female donor with Graves disease. DNA of the CDR3: TGTGCCAGCTCACCGGGAACTAACTATGGCTACACCCTC. Its translation: CASSPGTNYGYTL.